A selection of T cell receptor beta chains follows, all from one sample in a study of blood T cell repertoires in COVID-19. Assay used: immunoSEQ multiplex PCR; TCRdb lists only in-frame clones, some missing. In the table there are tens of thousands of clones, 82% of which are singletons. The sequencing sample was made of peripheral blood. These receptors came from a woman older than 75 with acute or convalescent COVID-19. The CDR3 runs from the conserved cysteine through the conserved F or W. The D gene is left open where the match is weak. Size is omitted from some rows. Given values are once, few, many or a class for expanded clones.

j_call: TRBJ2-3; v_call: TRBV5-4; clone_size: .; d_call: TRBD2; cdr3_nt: TGTGCCAGCAGCCGAGACACTAGCGGGAGGGCCGCTGATACGCAGTATTTT; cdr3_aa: CASSRDTSGRAADTQYF
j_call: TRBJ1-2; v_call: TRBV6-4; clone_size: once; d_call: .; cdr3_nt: TGTGCCAGCAGTGACTCAAGGCAAGGCGGCTATGGCTACACCTTC; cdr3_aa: CASSDSRQGGYGYTF
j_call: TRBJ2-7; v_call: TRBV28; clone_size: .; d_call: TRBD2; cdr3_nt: TGTGCCAGCATCTCTAGCGGGTCCTACGAGCAGTACTTC; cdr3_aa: CASISSGSYEQYF
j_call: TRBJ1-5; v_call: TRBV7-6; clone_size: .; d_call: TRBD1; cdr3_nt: TGTGCCAGCAGCGAAAACAGGGGGCCGAACAATCAGCCCCAGCATTTT; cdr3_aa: CASSENRGPNNQPQHF
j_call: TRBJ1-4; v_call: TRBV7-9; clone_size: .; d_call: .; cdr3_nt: TGTGCCAGCAGCCCCGGGACTGTCCCTAATGAAAAACTGTTTTTT; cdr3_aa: CASSPGTVPNEKLFF
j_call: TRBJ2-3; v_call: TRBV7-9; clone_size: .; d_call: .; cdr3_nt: TGTGCTATCCCGAAGGGGGATAGCACAGATACGCAGTATTTT; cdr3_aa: CAIPKGDSTDTQYF
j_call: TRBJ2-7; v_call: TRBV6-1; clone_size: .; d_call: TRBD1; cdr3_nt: TGTGCCAGCAGTGTAGACGCCGGGACAGCTTCCTACGAGCAGTACTTC; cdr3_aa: CASSVDAGTASYEQYF
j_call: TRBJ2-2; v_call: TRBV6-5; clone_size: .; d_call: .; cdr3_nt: TGTGCCAGCAGTTACTCTAAGGCGGTCACCGGGGAGCTGTTTTTT; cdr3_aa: CASSYSKAVTGELFF
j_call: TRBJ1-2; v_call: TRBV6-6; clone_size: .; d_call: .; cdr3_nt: TGTGCCAGCAGCGGACAAAACTATGGCTACACCTTC; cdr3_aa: CASSGQNYGYTF
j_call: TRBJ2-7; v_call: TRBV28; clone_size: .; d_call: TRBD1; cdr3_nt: TGTGCCAGCAGTTTATGCATAAACTGGGACAGGGTGGACTACGAGCAGTACTTC; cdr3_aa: CASSLCINWDRVDYEQYF
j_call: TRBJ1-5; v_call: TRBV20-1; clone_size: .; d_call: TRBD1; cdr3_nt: TGCAGTGCTAGTCCCCCAGGGGGCGGGCAGCCCCAGCATTTT; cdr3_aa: CSASPPGGGQPQHF
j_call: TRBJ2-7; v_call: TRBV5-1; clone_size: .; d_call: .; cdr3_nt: TGCGCCAGCAGCTTGGCGGGACACCCCTCCTACGAGCAGTACTTC; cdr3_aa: CASSLAGHPSYEQYF
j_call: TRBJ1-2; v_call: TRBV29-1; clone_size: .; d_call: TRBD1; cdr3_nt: TGCAGCGCGGGACAGGCCGGGGGTGGCTACACCTTC; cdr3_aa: CSAGQAGGGYTF
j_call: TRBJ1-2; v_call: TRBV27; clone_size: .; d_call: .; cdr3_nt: TGTGCCAGCAGTTCGGGTCTAACCGGATTTCCCCGGCGGTATGGCTACACCTTC; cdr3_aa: CASSSGLTGFPRRYGYTF
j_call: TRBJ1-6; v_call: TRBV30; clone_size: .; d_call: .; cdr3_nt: TGTGCCTGGAGTGTAAACAGTCAAAATTCACCCCTCCACTTT; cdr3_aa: CAWSVNSQNSPLHF
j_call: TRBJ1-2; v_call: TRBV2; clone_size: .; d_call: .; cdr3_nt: TGTGCCAGCAGTCACAGAGCTAACTATGGCTACACCTTC; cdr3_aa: CASSHRANYGYTF
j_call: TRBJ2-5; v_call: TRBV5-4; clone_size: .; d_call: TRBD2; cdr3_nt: TGTGCCAGCAGCGCCGGGACTACTCGTCAAGAGACCCAGTACTTC; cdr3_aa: CASSAGTTRQETQYF
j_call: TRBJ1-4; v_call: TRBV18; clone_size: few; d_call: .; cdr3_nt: TGTGCCAGCTCACCAAGCGGGACAAGTCATGAAAAACTGTTTTTT; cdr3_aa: CASSPSGTSHEKLFF
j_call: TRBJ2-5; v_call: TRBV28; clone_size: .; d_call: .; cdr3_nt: TGTGCCAGCAGTTTATCTGCTAGGCAACAAGAGACCCAGTACTTC; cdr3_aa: CASSLSARQQETQYF
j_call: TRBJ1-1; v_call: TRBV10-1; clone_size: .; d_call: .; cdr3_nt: TGCGCCAGCAGTGCATCGCGGGAACTTAACACTGAAGCTTTCTTT; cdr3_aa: CASSASRELNTEAFF
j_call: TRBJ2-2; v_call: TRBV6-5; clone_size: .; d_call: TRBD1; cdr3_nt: TGTGCCAGCAGCTGGACAGGGGTTAGCACCGGGGAGCTGTTTTTT; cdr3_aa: CASSWTGVSTGELFF
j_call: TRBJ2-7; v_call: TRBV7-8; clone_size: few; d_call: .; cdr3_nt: TGTGCCAGCAGCTTCGGGATATATCCTTACGAGCAGTACTTC; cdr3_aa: CASSFGIYPYEQYF